This note documents a single T cell receptor (beta chain) sequence. This clonotype was recorded many times. Its target antigen remains unknown. No qualities accompany the bases; no much larger clone lies one base away. These data are taken from a study of regulatory T cells in long-lasting Graves disease (TCRdb year 2021). General notes on the study: Antithyroid drugs had been taken for less than 3 months by newly diagnosed Graves' disease patients. Patients with persistent Graves' disease were compared with patients with newly diagnosed Graves' disease using TCR sequencing and RNA sequencing of peripheral blood. The study was registered as a clinical trial and conducted in China. TCR sequencing covered some 13 persistent and 20 newly diagnosed Graves' disease patients, about 35 samples in total. Results and caveats for the whole study, not just this receptor: Because the primary lesion, thyroid tissue, could not be accessed, the study looked at peripheral blood alone. Compared with newly diagnosed patients, persistent Graves' disease patients had lower TCR Shannon entropy and fewer highly expanded clones, which suggests clonal expansion. More public clonotypes were shared among persistent patients (under 3,000) than among newly diagnosed patients (roughly 1,000). Sequencing and analysis were limited to the TCR beta chain. The authors noted that the small sample size was a limitation that may lower accuracy. Preferential use of TRBV28, TRBJ1-2 and TRBJ2-5 was observed in persistent disease, whereas TRBV20-1 and TRBJ2-1 were favored in newly diagnosed disease.

According to the study, the label for this sample's time point signals: newly diagnosed GD, antithyroid drugs for less than 3 months. For both TCR sequencing and RNA sequencing, RNA was extracted from PBMCs using TRIzol. The diagnosis of Graves' disease was made according to American Thyroid Association guidelines. Recruitment of patients was carried out at an endocrinology department in Xi'an, China. Each patient gave roughly 10 milliliters of peripheral blood, collected in an EDTA anticoagulant tube. Ficoll Paque Plus density gradient separation was used to isolate PBMCs, and no further T cell sorting was performed. RNA quality was checked with an Agilent 2100 Bioanalyzer and agarose gel, and concentration with a NanoDrop 2000. CDR1 and CDR2 were assigned from the germline V gene as MNHEY and SVGEGT. Counted from cysteine to phenylalanine, this CDR3 has 13 amino acids. Only the CDR3 region is kept as DNA, spanning 39 bases read in frame from base 1. V loses 0 bases of germline sequence and J loses 6 bases, and the interval between the two ends is 6 bases.

The library came from multiplex PCR. The instrument given in TCRdb is Illumina HiSeq 4000. CDR3 regions were amplified by Arm-PCR with iRepertoire HTBI primers to construct TCR beta libraries. Before sequencing, the PCR products underwent gel purification. Turning to the authors' computational methods: Gene usage analysis of CDR3 amino acid clonotypes relied on the approximately 60 TRBV and around 14 TRBJ segments identified across samples. Filtered high-quality paired reads were merged into contigs using COPE and FqMerger. BLAST was used to align contigs to IMGT TRBV, TRBD and TRBJ reference genes, with CDR3 defined following IMGT. Any clonotype with a frequency above 0.1% was counted as a highly expanded clone. Shannon entropy served as the measure of repertoire diversity, while the Gini coefficient captured V-J evenness. Clonotypes shared by more than one individual were considered public. TCRdb applied fastp at Q25 and MiXCR to the public reads, then kept only in-frame beta chains. Rows merge per CDR3 protein into single entries with the most common DNA and genes. Clone size and V and J calls follow TCRdb, not the original study. The sample table shows 440,000 or so distinct CDR3 sequences, and under 15% are seen once. Of the sample, over 15% falls within the top ten clones.

This sample was shared with a second study, whose subject was T cells in Graves' hyperthyroidism and ophthalmopathy. Drawing on the second study: Stable Graves' hyperthyroidism was defined as no progression to ophthalmopathy during 18 months of follow-up. Hyperthyroidism patients were aged 18 to 65 years and newly diagnosed, with disease duration of less than 2 months. Patients with uncontrolled infections, other autoimmune diseases, pregnancy or lactation were excluded. Diagnoses were based on clinical symptoms, serum thyroxine and TRAb, thyroid ultrasound and orbital computed tomography. For the first round of RT-PCR on the TCR CDR3, the HTBI primer set was used together with the Qiagen OneStep RT-PCR kit. Blood samples also contained most of the expanded thyroid clonotypes (frequency above 0.001), which suggests that blood repertoires may reflect thyroid immune responses. A 13 V-J signature model separated ophthalmopathy from stable hyperthyroidism, with roughly 88% sensitivity and about 81% specificity in cross-validation and 80%/75% in testing. In validation, the model predicted progression to ophthalmopathy with 60% to 71% sensitivity and 72.22% specificity, a median of about six months before onset. To identify distinguishing TCR V-J signatures, a discovery cohort of about 100 patients was used, comprising 43 with Graves' ophthalmopathy and some 57 with stable Graves' hyperthyroidism. Whether ophthalmopathy could be predicted prospectively was tested in an independent validation cohort made up of fewer than 20 hyperthyroidism patients plus 17 patients who later progressed to ophthalmopathy. The roughly 100 discovery patients were randomly divided into training and test sets at a 7:3 ratio. The study also compared thyroid tissue and blood T-cell repertoires from more than 5 Graves' hyperthyroidism patients. Once sampling was done, hyperthyroidism patients were given methimazole at a starting dose of 30 mg daily, whereas ophthalmopathy patients were given high-dose intravenous methylprednisolone. Libraries were constructed in a second round of multiplex PCR, after which size selection and purification were performed. Libraries were sequenced paired-end with 100 bp reads on an Illumina HiSeq2000. SOAPnuke was used to process the raw data, throwing out any read that contained adapters or uncalled bases, had a mean Phred below 15, or lacked an exact constant-primer or identifier match. High-quality paired reads were merged using COPE v1.2.5, and each unique nucleotide sequence was defined as a clonotype. MiTCR v1.1 was used to align clonotypes to the IMGT TRBV, TRBD and TRBJ reference segments. Analysis was restricted to V-J combinations with a frequency above 0.0001, which covered 98% to 99.2% of repertoires. A TCS score was defined as the ratio of F50 (clonal expansion) to E x V (chaos), with BLOSUM62-based TCRdist applied between CDR3 peptides within each V-J. Welch's t-statistics and random forest reduced approximately 520 V-J features to 10 to 15, which were used in a naive Bayes classifier (R e1071). Sample size was not statistically predetermined, and blinding of investigators to group allocation was not performed. TCR Vbeta CDR3 sequencing of around 130 peripheral blood samples (43 ophthalmopathy, over 70 hyperthyroidism and some 17 progressor patients) is reported in the paper.

This material consisted of peripheral blood mononuclear cells (PBMCs), taken at new diagnosis, from a patient treated with antithyroid drugs. This chain is built from TRBV6-2 or TRBV6-3 and TRBJ1-5; a confident D gene designation cannot be given. The sequence derives from a woman under 40 with Graves disease. Donor details come from another sample of the same person, matched by shared clones. The CDR3 amino acid sequence is: CASSYSKAQPQHF. The sequenced DNA: TGTGCCAGCAGTTACTCGAAGGCTCAGCCCCAGCATTTT.